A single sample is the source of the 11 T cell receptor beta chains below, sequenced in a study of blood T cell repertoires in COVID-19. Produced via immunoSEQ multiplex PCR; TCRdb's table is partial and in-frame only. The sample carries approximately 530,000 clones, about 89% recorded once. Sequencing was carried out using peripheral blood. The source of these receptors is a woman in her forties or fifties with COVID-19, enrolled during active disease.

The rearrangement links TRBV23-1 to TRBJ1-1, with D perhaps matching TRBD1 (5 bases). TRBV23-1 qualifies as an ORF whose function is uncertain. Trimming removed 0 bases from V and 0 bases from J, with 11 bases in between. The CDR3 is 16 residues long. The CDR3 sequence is CASSQSCWGVNTEAFF. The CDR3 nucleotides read TGCGCCAGCAGTCAATCGTGTTGGGGGGTGAACACTGAAGCTTTCTTT.

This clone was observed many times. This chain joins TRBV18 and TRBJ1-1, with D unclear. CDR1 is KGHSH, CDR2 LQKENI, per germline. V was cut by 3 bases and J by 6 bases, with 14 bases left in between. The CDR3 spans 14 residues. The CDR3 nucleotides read TGTGCCAGCTCACCTCGGGGTGGTGAGGCTGAAGCTTTCTTT. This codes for CASSPRGGEAEAFF.

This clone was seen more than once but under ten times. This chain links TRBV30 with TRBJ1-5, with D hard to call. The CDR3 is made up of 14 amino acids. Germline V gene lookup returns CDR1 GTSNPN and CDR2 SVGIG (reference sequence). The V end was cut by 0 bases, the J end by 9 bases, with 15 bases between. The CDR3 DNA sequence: TGTGCCTGGAGTGTTGGGCAACCTGGCCCGCCCCAGCATTTT. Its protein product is CAWSVGQPGPPQHF.

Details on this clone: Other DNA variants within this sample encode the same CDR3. The CDR3 protein is CASSELSSYNEQFF. The CDR3 DNA reads as TGTGCCAGCAGTGAACTCAGCTCCTACAATGAGCAGTTCTTC. This chain uses TRBV6-1 with TRBJ2-1; D uncertain. This CDR3 contains 14 residues. The germline V gene encodes CDR1 MNHNS and CDR2 SASEGT. Trimming took off 2 bases at V and 0 bases at J, with 5 bases between the two ends.

The CDR3 sequence: CASSIESGTGLHF. CDR3 in DNA: TGTGCCAGTAGTATAGAATCGGGGACAGGGCTCCACTTT. The chain recombines TRBV19 with TRBJ1-6; TRBD1 agrees at 9 bases. Germline V gives CDR1 LNHDA, CDR2 SQIVND (reference sequence). CDR3 length: 13 residues. V was pared by 0 bases and J by 16 bases, with 4 bases of the junction left unmatched. The full variable domain, in which reference TRBV19 and TRBJ1-6 provide the parts outside the CDR3, is DGGITQSPKYLFRKEGQNVTLSCEQNLNHDAMYWYRQDPGQGLRLIYYSQIVNDFQKGDIAEGYSVSREKKESFPLTVTSAQKNPTAFYLCASSIESGTGLHFGNGTRLTVT.

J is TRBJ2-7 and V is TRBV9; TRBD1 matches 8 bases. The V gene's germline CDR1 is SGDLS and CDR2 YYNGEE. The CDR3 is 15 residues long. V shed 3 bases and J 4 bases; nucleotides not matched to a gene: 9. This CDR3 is CASSASGGPNYEQYF. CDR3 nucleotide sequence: TGTGCCAGCAGCGCTTCAGGGGGCCCCAATTACGAGCAGTACTTC.

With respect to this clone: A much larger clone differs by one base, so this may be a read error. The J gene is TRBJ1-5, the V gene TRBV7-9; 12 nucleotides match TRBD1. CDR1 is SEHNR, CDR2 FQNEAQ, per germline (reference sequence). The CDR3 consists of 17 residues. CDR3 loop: CVSSFGTGGRGNQPQHF. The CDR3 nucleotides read TGTGTCAGCAGCTTTGGGACAGGGGGCCGTGGCAATCAGCCCCAGCATTTT.

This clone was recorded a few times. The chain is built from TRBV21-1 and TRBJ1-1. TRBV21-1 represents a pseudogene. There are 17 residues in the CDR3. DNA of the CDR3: TGTGCCAGCAGCGGGAGGTCGCGAAATTACATGAACACTGAAGCTTTCTTT. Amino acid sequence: CASSGRSRNYMNTEAFF.

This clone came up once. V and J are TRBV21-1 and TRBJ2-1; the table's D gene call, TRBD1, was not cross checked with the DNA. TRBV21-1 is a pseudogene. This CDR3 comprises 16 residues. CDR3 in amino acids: CASSLRRTGRADEQFF. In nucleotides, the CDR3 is TGTGCCAGCAGCCTACGGCGGACAGGGCGGGCGGATGAGCAGTTCTTC.

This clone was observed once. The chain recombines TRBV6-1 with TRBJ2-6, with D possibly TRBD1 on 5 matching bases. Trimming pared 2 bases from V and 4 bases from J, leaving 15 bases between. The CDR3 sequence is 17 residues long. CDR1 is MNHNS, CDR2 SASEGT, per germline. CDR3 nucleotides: TGTGCCAGCAGTGAAAGGGGCCCCTCTGGGGGGGCCAACGTCCTGACTTTC. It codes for CASSERGPSGGANVLTF.

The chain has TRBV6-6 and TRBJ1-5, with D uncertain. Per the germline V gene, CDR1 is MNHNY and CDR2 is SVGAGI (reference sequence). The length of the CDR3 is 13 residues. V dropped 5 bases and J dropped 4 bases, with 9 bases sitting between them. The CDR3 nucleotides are TGTGCCAGCAGTGGGCCCACGAATCAGCCCCAGCATTTT. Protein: CASSGPTNQPQHF.